The following is a T cell receptor beta chain sequence with its context. A diagnosis was made from clinical symptoms together with serum thyroxine, TRAb, thyroid ultrasound and orbital computed tomography. These data originate in a study of Graves' ophthalmopathy and Graves' hyperthyroidism. This CDR3 spans 13 amino acids. Germline CDR1 MNHEY, CDR2 SVGAGI. V was clipped by 1 base and J by 8 bases, with 11 bases between them. RNA transcripts were the source from which TCR beta CDR3 regions were amplified. The first round was an RT-PCR with HTBI primers, and the second round was a multiplex PCR. Each CDR3 protein gets one entry after TCRdb re-called the multiplex PCR reads with MiXCR. The sample records around 1.1 million distinct CDR3 sequences, roughly 35% being singletons.

The chain recombines TRBV6-5 with TRBJ1-1; possible D gene TRBD1, 6 bases. The sequenced material came from peripheral blood or thyroid tissue (not recorded which). The clonotype comes from an adult man with Graves' hyperthyroidism. DNA for the CDR3: TGTGCCAGCAGTTACTACGGGGGGCGCGAAGCTTTCTTT. Its protein is CASSYYGGREAFF.